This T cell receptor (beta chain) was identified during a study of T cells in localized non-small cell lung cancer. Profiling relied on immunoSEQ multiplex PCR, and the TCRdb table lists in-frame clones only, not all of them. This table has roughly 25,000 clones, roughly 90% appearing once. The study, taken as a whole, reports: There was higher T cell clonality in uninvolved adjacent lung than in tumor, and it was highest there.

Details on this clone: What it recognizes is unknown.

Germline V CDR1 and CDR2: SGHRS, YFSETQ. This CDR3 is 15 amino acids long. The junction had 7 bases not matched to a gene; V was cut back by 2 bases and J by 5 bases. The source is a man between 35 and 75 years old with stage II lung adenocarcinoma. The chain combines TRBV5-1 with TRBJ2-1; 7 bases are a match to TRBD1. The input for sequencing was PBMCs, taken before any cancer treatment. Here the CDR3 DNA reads TGCGCCAGCAGCTTTCCGGACAGGTCCCACAATGAGCAGTTCTTC. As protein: CASSFPDRSHNEQFF.